What follows are 2 T cell receptor beta chains derived from one specimen sequenced in a study of CD8+ T cells in alopecia areata (dated by TCRdb to between 2018 and 2020). Libraries were built with the immunoSEQ multiplex PCR assay. To provide template for TCR sequencing, every sample had RNA extracted and reverse transcribed into cDNA. This immuneACCESS table, as held by TCRdb, lists in-frame sequences with V and J called but not all clones. Of the missing ones, under half trace to an unresolved V gene in checked studies; the others have no known cause. The sample data list about 15,000 clones, and about 63% of these were observed just once. In total, the top ten clones hold roughly an eighth of the sample. Lesional scalp punch biopsies and peripheral blood were collected from alopecia areata patients. Sequenced material: skin. The receptor source for this set is a human donor with alopecia areata.

The chain has TRBV28 and TRBJ2-7; D unresolved. Trimming took off 6 bases at V and 6 bases at J, with 9 bases between the two ends. Germline V gene sequence: CDR1 MDHEN, CDR2 SYDVKM. The CDR3 is made up of 11 amino acids. As DNA, the CDR3 is TGTGCCAGCAGCTTAAGCCTCGAGCAGTACTTC. Translating gives CASSLSLEQYF. The full variable domain, with the rest looked up from reference TRBV28 and TRBJ2-7, is DVKVTQSSRYLVKRTGEKVFLECVQDMDHENMFWYRQDPGLGLRLIYFSYDVKMKEKGDIPEGYSVSREKKERFSLILESASTNQTSMYLCASSLSLEQYFGPGTRLTVT.

V usage is TRBV29-1 and J usage is TRBJ2-5, with D possibly matching TRBD2 (6 bases). The CDR3 spans 14 residues. The germline V gene has CDR1 SQVTM and CDR2 ANQGSEA. Between the trimmed V and J ends, which lost 7 bases and 5 bases, there was a span of 20 bases. CDR3 nucleotide sequence: TGCAGCGCCAATAGCGGTTGGGGCGGGGAGACCCAGTACTTC. Translating gives CSANSGWGGETQYF.